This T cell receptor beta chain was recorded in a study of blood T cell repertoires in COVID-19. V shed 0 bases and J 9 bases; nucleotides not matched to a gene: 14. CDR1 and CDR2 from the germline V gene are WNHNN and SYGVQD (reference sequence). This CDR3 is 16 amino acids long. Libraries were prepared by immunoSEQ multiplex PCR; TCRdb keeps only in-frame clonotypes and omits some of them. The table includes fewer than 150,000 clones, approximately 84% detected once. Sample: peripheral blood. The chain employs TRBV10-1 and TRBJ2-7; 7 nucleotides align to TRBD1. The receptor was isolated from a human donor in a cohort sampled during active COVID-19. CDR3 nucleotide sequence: TGCGCCAGCAGTGAGTCGACGACGACAGGGCCGAGAGGGCAGTACTTC. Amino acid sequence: CASSESTTTGPRGQYF.